The next 27 T cell receptor beta chains were all read from a single sample in a study of human T cells and chemical hapten exposure. This sample's time point: pre-sensitization, week 0. Regarding treatment: therapeutic diphenylcyclopropenone sensitization with weekly scalp DPC. One entry per CDR3 protein results from TCRdb running MiXCR on the RACE reads. The profile shows fewer than 150,000 distinct CDR3 sequences, around an eighth of them singletons. The material sequenced was whole blood, taken in connection with sensitization to the hapten diphenylcyclopropenone (DPC). Source of these receptors: a woman younger than 30 with alopecia areata. Some clones in this sample may be carry-over from other donors' samples.

This chain connects TRBV20-1 to TRBJ1-1; D perhaps matches TRBD1 (5 bases). The CDR3 sequence is 11 residues long. Germline V gene data show CDR1 as DFQATT and CDR2 as SNEGSKA (reference sequence). Trimming left V 8 bases short and J 3 bases short, with 10 bases between. The CDR3 is CSPGGYTEAFF. The CDR3 DNA follows: TGCAGTCCGGGGGGATACACTGAAGCTTTCTTT.

This clonotype turned up a few times. The rearrangement uses TRBV5-1 and TRBJ2-2; D is ambiguous. The V gene lost 1 base and the J gene lost 0 bases, with 7 bases spanning the gap. The CDR3 is 15 amino acids. CDR1 SGHRS and CDR2 YFSETQ come from the germline V gene. The CDR3 loop reads CASSLTHPNTGELFF. CDR3 coding DNA: TGCGCCAGCAGCTTGACCCACCCGAACACCGGGGAGCTGTTTTTT.

The chain combines TRBV6-1 with TRBJ1-1; 11 bases fit TRBD1. Germline loops: CDR1 MNHNS, CDR2 SASEGT. The junction had 8 bases not matched to a gene; V was cut back by 5 bases and J by 6 bases. The CDR3 extends over 15 amino acids. The CDR3 DNA reads as TGTGCCAGCAGTACCCGGACAGGGGGCGCTTCTGAAGCTTTCTTT. It codes for CASSTRTGGASEAFF.

In its sample, this clonotype was seen a few times. The rearrangement links TRBV7-9 to TRBJ1-4; D is uncertain. The germline gives CDR1 SEHNR, CDR2 FQNEAQ (reference sequence). V lost 0 bases and J lost 0, with 2 bases in between. The CDR3 runs 14 residues. The chain's CDR3 is CASSLAATNEKLFF. The DNA for the CDR3 is TGTGCCAGCAGCTTAGCCGCAACTAATGAAAAACTGTTTTTT.

The J gene is TRBJ2-1, the V gene TRBV9; 11 bases map to TRBD2. The CDR3 totals 15 residues. Germline loops: CDR1 SGDLS, CDR2 YYNGEE. V lost 2 bases and J lost 4; bases outside the gene matches: 2. CDR3 DNA: TGTGCCAGCAGCGTCTGGACTAGCGGGTACAATGAGCAGTTCTTC. Translation: CASSVWTSGYNEQFF.

In its sample, this clonotype was seen a few times. The CDR3 DNA follows: TGTGCCAGCCCAGGGAGCGGCGACTATAGTGCTAGCACAGATACGCAGTATTTT. This encodes CASPGSGDYSASTDTQYF. The gene calls are TRBV6-5 and TRBJ2-3; D possibly matches TRBD1 or TRBD2 (5 bases each). This CDR3 has 18 amino acids. Germline CDR1 is MNHEY and CDR2 is SVGAGI. Trimming removed 8 bases from V and 0 bases from J, with 24 bases in between.

The CDR3 nucleotides are TGTGCCAGCTCACCAAGTTCCAGGGATCAGCCCCAGCATTTT. It specifies CASSPSSRDQPQHF. The chain links TRBV18 to TRBJ1-5; D perhaps matches TRBD1 (5 bases). Germline loops: CDR1 KGHSH, CDR2 LQKENI. V was shortened by 2 bases and J by 5 bases, with 10 bases between the two germline ends. The CDR3 spans 14 residues.

A single count supports this clonotype. This rearrangement joins TRBV20-1 to TRBJ2-7, with 7 bases lining up with TRBD1. Germline V CDR1 and CDR2: DFQATT, SNEGSKA (reference sequence). The CDR3 consists of 14 residues. J gave up 3 bases and V 5 bases, and 10 bases lay outside the gene matches. The CDR3 sequence is CSASATTGHYEQYF. The CDR3 DNA reads as TGCAGTGCTTCGGCGACGACAGGGCACTACGAGCAGTACTTC.

The chain employs TRBV15 and TRBJ2-3, with D possibly TRBD2 on 6 matching bases. Deletions cut 6 bases from V and 7 bases from J, with 11 bases between. The CDR3 runs 12 residues. Germline values: CDR1 LNHNV, CDR2 YYDKDF (reference sequence). In nucleotides, the CDR3 is TGTGCCACCAGGGGTAGGGACTATACGCAGTATTTT. Translated, it gives CATRGRDYTQYF.

This clonotype was observed at least ten times. The rearrangement links TRBV5-1 to TRBJ1-1; weak D call: TRBD1 (6 bases). The CDR3 runs to 13 residues. CDR1 and CDR2 (germline): SGHRS, YFSETQ. With 0 bases removed from V and 4 bases from J, the gap between germline ends came to 7 bases. The CDR3 bases are TGCGCCAGCAGCTTGGACAGGGTCACTGAAGCTTTCTTT. It encodes CASSLDRVTEAFF.

The chain is built from TRBV27 and TRBJ1-6; D uncertain. Germline-derived CDR1 and CDR2 are MNHEY and SMNVEV (reference sequence). The CDR3 has 16 residues. With 3 bases removed from V and 0 bases from J, the gap between germline ends came to 9 bases. CDR3 nucleotide sequence: TGTGCCAGCAGTTTGGTCGGCAACTCCTATAATTCACCCCTCCACTTT. Protein product: CASSLVGNSYNSPLHF.

The V and J genes are TRBV6-5 and TRBJ2-7; no clear D gene. Trimming stripped 0 bases from V and 6 bases from J, with 21 bases between. In germline, CDR1 is MNHEY, CDR2 SVGAGI. This CDR3 contains 17 residues. This CDR3 is CASSYSLLRPGLSEQYF. CDR3 in DNA: TGTGCCAGCAGTTACTCGTTATTGAGGCCCGGTCTATCCGAGCAGTACTTC.

This chain's CDR3 is CASSPSGYLTGAHGYTF. DNA for the CDR3: TGTGCCAGCAGCCCCTCTGGTTACCTTACCGGTGCGCATGGCTACACCTTC. The rearrangement joins TRBV7-2 to TRBJ1-2; D is uncertain. The CDR3 has 17 amino acids. CDR1 and CDR2 (germline): SGHTA, FQGNSA. V dropped 5 bases and J dropped 6 bases, with 25 bases sitting between them.

The V call is TRBV4-3, the J call TRBJ2-5; the D call may be TRBD1 or TRBD2 (5 bases each). Germline V gene data show CDR1 as LGHNA and CDR2 as YSLEER. V was cut by 4 bases and J by 2 bases, with 17 bases left in between. The CDR3 extends over 16 amino acids. The CDR3 nucleotides are TGCGCCAGCAGCCTCTCACTCGGGACCACACAAGAGACCCAGTACTTC. Translated, it gives CASSLSLGTTQETQYF.

The chain links TRBV9 to TRBJ1-2, with unresolved D. This CDR3 has 15 amino acids. V lost 1 base and J 4 bases, leaving 14 bases between the germline ends. Germline assignment: CDR1 SGDLS and CDR2 YYNGEE. The CDR3 DNA reads TGTGCCAGCAGCGTATTTGGAGGGCCGGGCTATGGCTACACCTTC. This sequence encodes CASSVFGGPGYGYTF.

Only a few counts were recorded for this clonotype. CDR3: CSARSISYYEQYF. The CDR3 bases are TGCAGTGCTAGATCAATCTCTTACTACGAGCAGTACTTC. This rearrangement joins TRBV20-1 to TRBJ2-7; D remains ambiguous. Trimming pared 2 bases from V and 3 bases from J, leaving 11 bases between. The germline V gene has CDR1 DFQATT and CDR2 SNEGSKA (reference sequence). This CDR3 spans 13 amino acids.

This clonotype was detected a few times. The V gene is TRBV9, the J gene TRBJ1-1, with 8 bases matching TRBD1. The germline gives CDR1 SGDLS, CDR2 YYNGEE. Germline trimming cut 7 bases from V and 5 bases from J; bases unmatched to any gene: 7. CDR3 length equals 13 residues. CDR3 amino acids: CASSTGAVTEAFF. The CDR3 DNA reads as TGTGCCAGCTCGACAGGGGCGGTGACTGAAGCTTTCTTT.

This clonotype occurred a few times. The chain carries TRBV10-2 and TRBJ1-5, with unresolved D. The length of the CDR3 is 11 residues. Per the germline V gene, CDR1 is WSHSY and CDR2 is SAAADI. Trimming stripped 2 bases from V and 9 bases from J, with 5 bases between. The CDR3 DNA sequence: TGCGCCAGCAGTGAGCCAGGGCCCCAGCATTTT. It specifies CASSEPGPQHF.

In this sample, this clonotype turned up a few times. V is TRBV5-1 and J is TRBJ2-7, with D possibly being TRBD2 (6 bases). Germline V gene lookup returns CDR1 SGHRS and CDR2 YFSETQ. Trimming left V 4 bases short and J 2 bases short, with 13 bases between. The CDR3 runs to 14 residues. The CDR3 protein is CASSRRGGTYEQYF. The CDR3 nucleotides read TGCGCCAGCAGCCGGAGGGGCGGTACCTACGAGCAGTACTTC.

A few counts support this clonotype. This rearrangement joins TRBV4-2 to TRBJ1-1; no clear D. Looked up from germline, CDR1 is LGHNA and CDR2 is YNFKEQ. V was clipped by 3 bases and J by 7 bases, with 12 bases between them. The CDR3 has 13 residues. As DNA, the CDR3 is TGTGCCAGCAGCCACCCGTCTGGCAGTGAAGCTTTCTTT. It translates to CASSHPSGSEAFF.

The chain recombines TRBV20-1 with TRBJ1-2; D is undetermined. Per germline, CDR1 DFQATT and CDR2 SNEGSKA (reference sequence). The CDR3 has 12 amino acids. Deletions cut 3 bases from V and 4 bases from J, with 9 bases between. The CDR3 region is CSASYRGYGYTF. The CDR3 DNA follows: TGCAGTGCTAGTTATCGGGGCTATGGCTACACCTTC.

This clonotype has ten or more counts. This chain connects TRBV4-1 to TRBJ1-2; 9 nucleotides line up with TRBD1. The germline CDR1 and CDR2 sequences are MGHRA and YSYEKL. The CDR3 length is 14 residues. The trim removed 6 bases at V and 3 bases at J, leaving 5 bases unmatched. CDR3 in DNA: TGCGCCAGCAGTCGCCGGGACAGGGACTATGGCTACACCTTC. The encoded protein is CASSRRDRDYGYTF.

The chain uses TRBV27 and TRBJ2-3, with 11 nucleotides matching TRBD2. Per germline, CDR1 MNHEY and CDR2 SMNVEV (reference sequence). V lost 5 bases to trimming and J lost 0 bases; unmatched junction nucleotides: 13. This CDR3 has 19 residues. CDR3 region: CASSRKRLAGFASTDTQYF. The CDR3 region has the DNA TGTGCCAGCAGTAGGAAAAGACTAGCGGGATTCGCTAGCACAGATACGCAGTATTTT.

This clonotype came up many times. The chain couples TRBV6-4 to TRBJ2-2; the match to TRBD2 covers 10 bases. CDR1 MRHNA and CDR2 SNTAGT come from the germline V gene. V lost 3 bases, J lost 5 bases, and 0 bases stayed unmatched. The CDR3 is made up of 14 amino acids. CDR3 loop: CASSEAGGTGELFF. The DNA of the CDR3 is TGTGCCAGCAGTGAAGCGGGGGGGACCGGGGAGCTGTTTTTT.

The chain carries TRBV7-6 and TRBJ2-7; TRBD1 agrees at 10 bases. Germline CDR1 and CDR2: SGHVS and FNYEAQ. The CDR3 is 15 amino acids. V dropped 2 bases and J dropped 2; count of bases not matched to a gene: 3. CDR3 residues: CASSLTGTGAYEQYF. The DNA for the CDR3 is TGTGCCAGCAGCTTAACCGGGACAGGGGCCTACGAGCAGTACTTC.

This clonotype has at least ten counts. The rearrangement joins TRBV7-8 to TRBJ1-5; possibly TRBD1 for D (5 bases). V lost 5 bases and J 10 bases, leaving 18 bases between the germline ends. The CDR3 loop spans 14 amino acids. Looked up from germline, CDR1 is SGHVS and CDR2 is FQNEAQ. CDR3 sequence: CASSPPGAEHPQHF. The DNA of the CDR3 is TGTGCCAGCAGCCCTCCCGGGGCAGAACATCCCCAGCATTTT.

The genes are TRBV25-1 and TRBJ2-3, with D perhaps matching TRBD1 (5 bases). This CDR3 is 17 amino acids long. Germline V lookup: CDR1 MGHDK, CDR2 SYGVNS. V dropped 0 bases and J dropped 0 bases, with 13 bases sitting between them. CDR3 loop: CASSEYARAASTDTQYF. CDR3 nucleotides: TGTGCCAGCAGTGAATATGCCAGGGCCGCTAGCACAGATACGCAGTATTTT.